This T cell receptor beta chain was captured in a study of OX40 agonist ivuxolimab in advanced cancers. Study findings and constraints: Among the nonresponders, some also had low normalized T-cell clonal expansion. The study did not work out the antigen specificity of the expanded peripheral T cells. CD8+ T cells were the subset that, on average, had more expanded clones than CD4+.

Germline V gene data show CDR1 as SEHNR and CDR2 as FQNEAQ (reference sequence). The trim removed 5 bases at V and 3 bases at J, leaving 7 bases unmatched. This CDR3 region has 15 residues. The timepoints at which blood was sampled were baseline, cycle 4 day 1, and cycle 7 day 1. Measured with immunoSEQ multiplex PCR; TCRdb has only the in-frame clones, and not every one. The sample lists just under 65,000 clones; approximately 85% were seen once. As concerns this clone: The antigen is not known.

V gene TRBV7-9 combines with J gene TRBJ1-3; the match to TRBD1 covers 7 bases. This clonotype originated in an adult with an advanced solid tumor such as melanoma, head and neck, liver or kidney cancer. The sequenced sample was CD4+ or CD8+ T cells sorted from blood, obtained in a trial of the OX40 agonist ivuxolimab. CDR3 amino acids: CASSPQDRDGNTIYF. The CDR3 region has the DNA TGTGCCAGCAGCCCCCAAGACAGGGATGGAAACACCATATATTTT.